The clone carrying this T cell receptor (beta chain) was picked up a small number of times. Its antigen is still unknown. The record originates from a study of cytomegalovirus exposure and HLA in healthy donors. Primers included in the PCR were 60 Vbeta and 13 Jbeta primers. TCRdb keeps only in-frame clones here, not all; method: immunoSEQ multiplex PCR. The repertoire has around 120,000 clones, 75% to 90% of them found once; the top ten carry 5.5% to 7.5%. Germline V gene data show CDR1 as PRHDT and CDR2 as FYEKMQ (reference sequence). Trimming at V came to 5 bases and at J to 8 bases, leaving 13 bases not matched to a gene. The CDR3 loop spans 16 amino acids. Study-level results: Among TCR beta chains, those listed as cytomegalovirus-associated numbered more than 150. Rarity held for most TCR sequences, but there were some public TCRs that occurred in many donors.

The gene calls are TRBV13 and TRBJ2-1, with 9 bases that match TRBD2. The sequence came from a woman in her thirties or forties in good health and CMV-seropositive. Sequenced sample: PBMCs. CDR3 in amino acids: CASSHMASGKLDEQFF. CDR3 coding DNA: TGTGCCAGCAGCCATATGGCTAGCGGGAAGTTGGATGAGCAGTTCTTC.